The entry below describes one T cell receptor (beta chain). The entry originates in a study of blood T cell repertoires in COVID-19. Original methodology: Cell counts per sample came from amplifying reference gene primers. Only in-frame clones appear in the TCRdb table, and some are missing; sequencing was by immunoSEQ multiplex PCR. V and J calls and clone size come straight from that table; D and trimming were deduced from the DNA. The profile shows approximately 58,000 clones, roughly 90% of them singletons. The source of this sequence is a human donor in a cohort sampled during active COVID-19. Sequencing was done on a sample of peripheral blood.

CDR3 nucleotide sequence: TGCAGTGCTAGTTATCAGAGCACAGATACGCAGTATTTT. Translated: CSASYQSTDTQYF. The rearrangement uses TRBV20-1 and TRBJ2-3; D gene uncertain. CDR1 and CDR2 from the germline V gene are DFQATT and SNEGSKA (reference sequence). CDR3 length: 13 amino acids. Trimming removed 3 bases at V and 0 bases at J, with 7 bases between.